These 10 T cell receptor beta chains share one sample of origin, sequenced in a study of cytomegalovirus exposure and HLA in healthy donors. The PCR was carried out with 60 Vbeta primers and 13 Jbeta primers. Clones were sequenced by immunoSEQ multiplex PCR, and TCRdb holds only the in-frame ones, with some missing. Of about 89,000 clones detected, around 9.6% appear once; the ten largest clones hold about 4.7%. The sample was PBMCs. The receptors shown here come from a man aged 45-65 years in good health and CMV-seropositive.

The rearrangement uses TRBV6-5 and TRBJ1-1, with D perhaps matching TRBD1 (5 bases). The V and J ends lost 2 bases and 1 base respectively, with 8 bases between them. Per germline, CDR1 MNHEY and CDR2 SVGAGI. CDR3 length: 14 amino acids. The CDR3 DNA reads as TGTGCCAGCAGTTACACAGGAGCGAACACTGAAGCTTTCTTT. It specifies CASSYTGANTEAFF.

This clone has just a few counts. This chain uses TRBV28 with TRBJ2-2; TRBD2 is a possible D gene (5 bases). V shed 7 bases and J shed 5 bases, with 11 bases lying between them. Germline CDR1 is MDHEN and CDR2 is SYDVKM. There are 13 residues in the CDR3. The CDR3, as DNA: TGTGCCAGCACCCGGGATGTAACCGGGGAGCTGTTTTTT. This codes for CASTRDVTGELFF.

This clone was seen at least ten times. The rearrangement links TRBV28 to TRBJ1-2; TRBD1 aligns across 7 bases. The CDR3 extends over 14 amino acids. The V gene end was trimmed by 5 bases and the J gene end by 10 bases; junction bases not matched to a gene: 13. CDR1 is MDHEN and CDR2 is SYDVKM in the germline V gene. CDR3 DNA sequence: TGTGCCAGCAGTCGACAGGGAACTCAAGAATTCTACACCTTC. The encoded protein is CASSRQGTQEFYTF.

The table lists this clone with a few counts. The J gene is TRBJ2-5, the V gene TRBV9, with 11 bases fitting TRBD2. This CDR3 contains 15 residues. Trimming removed 0 bases from V and 3 bases from J; junction bases left unmatched: 1. Germline values: CDR1 SGDLS, CDR2 YYNGEE. The CDR3 protein is CASSVDSGREETQYF. The CDR3 DNA reads as TGTGCCAGCAGCGTAGATAGCGGGAGGGAAGAGACCCAGTACTTC.

The V and J genes are TRBV7-2 and TRBJ2-3; 8 positions match TRBD1. The CDR3 is 14 amino acids. Germline V gene sequence: CDR1 SGHTA, CDR2 FQGNSA. J was trimmed by 8 bases and V by 3 bases; bases with no gene match: 7. CDR3 in DNA: TGTGCCAGCAGCTTTTGGACAGGGCCGGGTACGCAGTATTTT. Its protein is CASSFWTGPGTQYF.

The rearrangement links TRBV27 to TRBJ2-2; no reliable D call. The CDR3 is 12 amino acids. The germline V gene encodes CDR1 MNHEY and CDR2 SMNVEV (reference sequence). With 3 bases removed from V and 7 bases from J, the gap between germline ends came to 6 bases. CDR3 bases: TGTGCCAGCAGTTTTAGAGGCGGGGAGCTGTTTTTT. Protein product: CASSFRGGELFF.

This clone has just a few counts. This chain joins TRBV6-5 and TRBJ1-3; 9 bases are shared with TRBD1. After removal of 6 bases from V and 0 bases from J, the junction contained 3 bases not matched to a gene. The CDR3 sequence is 15 residues long. The germline CDR1 and CDR2 sequences are MNHEY and SVGAGI. This chain's CDR3 is CASSRQGVSGNTIYF. The CDR3 DNA reads TGTGCCAGCAGCCGACAGGGGGTCTCTGGAAACACCATATATTTT.

The chain couples TRBV14 to TRBJ2-1; maybe TRBD1 (6 bases). This CDR3 has 16 amino acids. CDR1 and CDR2 (germline): SGHDN, FVKESK. Between the trimmed V and J ends, which lost 8 bases and 0 bases, there was a span of 17 bases. CDR3 nucleotides: TGTGCCAGCTCGACGTCGGGGACACTCTCCTACAATGAGCAGTTCTTC. Its translation is CASSTSGTLSYNEQFF.

There are a few counts of this clone. The chain is built from TRBV29-1 and TRBJ2-3; a weak D match, TRBD2 (6 bases). The CDR3 consists of 14 residues. The V end was cut by 4 bases, the J end by 2 bases, with 13 bases between. CDR1 and CDR2 (germline): SQVTM, ANQGSEA. For the CDR3, the DNA is TGCAGCGTTGGTAAGCGGGCCGACACAGATACGCAGTATTTT. Translating it yields CSVGKRADTDTQYF.

V gene TRBV7-3 combines with J gene TRBJ2-5; 8 bases line up with TRBD2. CDR3 length: 15 amino acids. Per germline, CDR1 SGHTA and CDR2 FQGTGA. V was clipped by 3 bases and J by 5 bases; unmatched bases: 8. The CDR3: CASSLTGGPFETQYF. In DNA, the CDR3 is TGTGCCAGCAGCTTGACGGGAGGGCCTTTTGAGACCCAGTACTTC.